The rows below give T cell receptor beta chains drawn from one sample of a study of cytomegalovirus exposure and HLA in healthy donors. The assay was immunoSEQ multiplex PCR, and TCRdb's table has in-frame clones only and misses some. The profile shows 150,000 to 200,000 clones, around 75% of them singletons. The source material was PBMCs. These receptors originate from a man aged 18 to 29 in good health and CMV-seropositive. Each CDR3 is given with its conserved first and last residue. Fields, in order: clone size, D gene, J gene, V gene, CDR3 protein, CDR3 DNA. A D gene is named only where the DNA matches it firmly. Only part of the rows carry a size: once, few, many, or a class if the clone is expanded.

size: -; D: -; J: TRBJ1-5; V: TRBV27; CDR3: CASSLSSGSNQPQHF; DNA: TGTGCCAGCAGTTTATCTTCCGGGAGCAATCAGCCCCAGCATTTT
size: -; D: TRBD2; J: TRBJ2-5; V: TRBV5-4; CDR3: CASSLSPLAGQETQYF; DNA: TGTGCCAGCAGCTTGTCCCCGTTAGCGGGCCAAGAGACCCAGTACTTC
size: -; D: -; J: TRBJ2-1; V: TRBV20-1; CDR3: CSARESGEQFF; DNA: TGCAGTGCTAGGGAGAGCGGTGAGCAGTTCTTC
size: -; D: -; J: TRBJ2-3; V: TRBV10-3; CDR3: CAISDTGYGTDTQYF; DNA: TGTGCCATCAGTGACACAGGGTACGGAACAGATACGCAGTATTTT
size: -; D: TRBD1; J: TRBJ1-4; V: TRBV7-9; CDR3: CSSGTGGEKLFF; DNA: TGTTCCAGCGGGACAGGAGGGGAAAAACTGTTTTTT
size: -; D: -; J: TRBJ1-2; V: TRBV6-1; CDR3: CAQSQGLNGYTF; DNA: TGTGCCCAATCGCAGGGGCTCAATGGCTACACCTTC
size: few; D: -; J: TRBJ1-1; V: TRBV5-6; CDR3: CASSSTFEAFF; DNA: TGTGCCAGCAGCTCGACATTTGAAGCTTTCTTT
size: -; D: -; J: TRBJ2-1; V: TRBV27; CDR3: CASSSRGYNEQFF; DNA: TGTGCCAGCAGTAGTCGGGGCTACAATGAGCAGTTCTTC
size: -; D: -; J: TRBJ2-3; V: TRBV9; CDR3: CASSGGRGTDTQYF; DNA: TGTGCCAGCAGCGGTGGCAGGGGCACAGATACGCAGTATTTT
size: -; D: -; J: TRBJ2-1; V: TRBV2; CDR3: CASSELASGVNEQFF; DNA: TGTGCCAGCAGTGAGTTGGCTAGTGGAGTAAATGAGCAGTTCTTC
size: -; D: -; J: TRBJ1-4; V: TRBV6-5; CDR3: CASSSVPVDEKLFF; DNA: TGTGCCAGCAGTTCAGTCCCAGTGGATGAAAAACTGTTTTTT
size: -; D: -; J: TRBJ1-5; V: TRBV2; CDR3: CASSERSGYSNQPQHF; DNA: TGTGCCAGCAGTGAAAGGTCAGGTTATAGCAATCAGCCCCAGCATTTT
size: -; D: TRBD1; J: TRBJ1-3; V: TRBV11-3; CDR3: CASSPLRDRANTIYF; DNA: TGTGCCAGCAGCCCACTAAGGGACAGGGCGAACACCATATATTTT